These 26 T cell receptor beta chains originate from one sample sequenced in a study of identifying expanded T cells in peripheral blood. Libraries were prepared by immunoSEQ multiplex PCR; TCRdb keeps only in-frame clonotypes and omits some of them. The repertoire includes more than 80,000 clones, about 91% of them detected once, and over 3% sits in the top ten. The sample consisted of blood. Receptor source: a person between 18 and 75 years old in good health.

This clone was detected once. The rearrangement links TRBV7-2 to TRBJ1-3, with D unresolved. The CDR3 consists of 14 residues. The V end lost 5 bases, the J end lost 2 bases, and 10 bases lay between the germline ends. Per germline, CDR1 SGHTA and CDR2 FQGNSA. CDR3 sequence: CASSTRGTGNTIYF. The CDR3 nucleotides are TGTGCCAGCAGCACCCGCGGGACTGGAAACACCATATATTTT.

The chain carries TRBV28 and TRBJ2-5, with 7 bases matching TRBD2. The V gene's germline CDR1 is MDHEN and CDR2 SYDVKM. After removal of 8 bases from V and 2 bases from J, the junction contained 5 bases not matched to a gene. CDR3 length equals 13 residues. The CDR3 nucleotides are TGTGCCAGCGGGGCGGGAGTACAAGAGACCCAGTACTTC. This translates into CASGAGVQETQYF.

This clone has just one count. V and J are TRBV7-9 and TRBJ1-2; 8 bases align to TRBD1. There are 13 residues in the CDR3. V gave up 5 bases and J gave up 3 bases; unmatched junction bases: 2. Germline lookup yields CDR1 SEHNR and CDR2 FQNEAQ (reference sequence). The chain's CDR3 is CASSPGGDYGYTF. CDR3 bases: TGTGCCAGCAGCCCAGGGGGCGACTATGGCTACACCTTC.

This chain's CDR3 is CASFSQGIQETQYF. In DNA form, the CDR3 reads TGTGCCAGCTTTTCACAGGGAATTCAAGAGACCCAGTACTTC. The chain employs TRBV5-5 and TRBJ2-5, with D possibly TRBD1 on 6 matching bases. The CDR3 has 14 amino acids. Trimming cost V 7 bases and J 2 bases, with 15 bases left between them. Germline CDR1 reads SGHKS; CDR2 reads YYEKEE (reference sequence).

V usage is TRBV5-1 and J usage is TRBJ1-5, with D perhaps matching TRBD1 (5 bases). V dropped 0 bases and J dropped 6 bases, with 13 bases sitting between them. The V gene's germline CDR1 is SGHRS and CDR2 YFSETQ. The CDR3 contains 15 residues. This CDR3 reads CASSLGQGTSQPQHF. As DNA, the CDR3 is TGCGCCAGCAGCTTGGGTCAGGGTACCAGTCAGCCCCAGCATTTT.

This clone was recorded once. The chain is built from TRBV29-1 and TRBJ1-1; D may be TRBD1 (5 bases). V was trimmed by 7 bases and J by 3 bases, leaving 15 bases between them. CDR3 size: 13 residues. Germline V lookup: CDR1 SQVTM, CDR2 ANQGSEA. DNA of the CDR3: TGCAGCGGTACGGACTGGGGGGACACTGAAGCTTTCTTT. This gives the protein CSGTDWGDTEAFF.

The chain couples TRBV6-4 to TRBJ1-6; D call uncertain. Trimming removed 4 bases at V and 7 bases at J, with 14 bases between. The CDR3 is 15 amino acids. Germline V gives CDR1 MRHNA, CDR2 SNTAGT. CDR3 bases: TGTGCCAGCAGTGCGGGATCCGACGGCAATTCACCCCTCCACTTT. It codes for CASSAGSDGNSPLHF.

The gene calls are TRBV28 and TRBJ2-7; D perhaps matches TRBD2 (6 bases). Trimming shortened V by 10 bases and J by 0 bases, and 19 bases separated the two germline ends. The germline gives CDR1 MDHEN, CDR2 SYDVKM. The CDR3 extends over 15 amino acids. The CDR3 sequence: CATQTYSGSSYEQYF. The CDR3 coding sequence is TGTGCCACCCAAACCTATAGCGGTAGCTCCTACGAGCAGTACTTC. The full variable domain, completed using reference TRBV28 and TRBJ2-7, is DVKVTQSSRYLVKRTGEKVFLECVQDMDHENMFWYRQDPGLGLRLIYFSYDVKMKEKGDIPEGYSVSREKKERFSLILESASTNQTSMYLCATQTYSGSSYEQYFGPGTRLTVT.

The J gene is TRBJ1-4, the V gene TRBV6-6, with no clear D. Per the germline V gene, CDR1 is MNHNY and CDR2 is SVGAGI (reference sequence). The CDR3 runs to 13 residues. Trimming stripped 2 bases from V and 4 bases from J, with 5 bases between. CDR3 residues: CASSYRNNEKLFF. The CDR3 coding sequence is TGTGCCAGCAGTTACAGGAATAATGAAAAACTGTTTTTT.

The chain carries TRBV6-1 and TRBJ2-7; 8 nucleotides match TRBD1. The CDR3 sequence is 15 residues long. Germline CDR1 and CDR2: MNHNS and SASEGT. V gave up 2 bases and J gave up 4 bases; unmatched junction bases: 7. The CDR3 DNA sequence: TGTGCCAGCAGTGAAATTAAGGACAGGGCATACGAGCAGTACTTC. This encodes CASSEIKDRAYEQYF.

The rearrangement uses TRBV27 and TRBJ1-5; unclear D gene. The CDR3 is 15 residues long. Germline lookup yields CDR1 MNHEY and CDR2 SMNVEV (reference sequence). V lost 0 bases, J lost 6 bases, and 12 bases lay in between. CDR3: CASSLSGGMVQPQHF. In nucleotides, the CDR3 is TGTGCCAGCAGTTTATCGGGTGGAATGGTTCAGCCCCAGCATTTT.

The chain joins TRBV5-1 to TRBJ1-1; D is perhaps TRBD1 (5 bases). The germline gives CDR1 SGHRS, CDR2 YFSETQ. V lost 4 bases and J lost 4, with 17 bases in between. CDR3 size: 15 residues. The CDR3: CASSPDRGGITEAFF. The CDR3 DNA reads as TGCGCCAGCAGCCCCGATCGGGGGGGAATCACTGAAGCTTTCTTT.

The chain carries TRBV10-3 and TRBJ2-2; 7 bases agree with TRBD1. V lost 6 bases to trimming and J lost 3 bases; unmatched junction nucleotides: 4. This CDR3 comprises 14 residues. The germline CDR1 and CDR2 sequences are ENHRY and SYGVKD. The CDR3 nucleotides read TGTGCCATCAGATTAGGACAGGACACCGGGGAGCTGTTTTTT. This sequence encodes CAIRLGQDTGELFF.

The chain has TRBV5-8 and TRBJ2-7; TRBD2 matches 10 bases. The CDR3 consists of 14 residues. Germline CDR1 reads SGHTS; CDR2 reads YDEGEE. The V and J ends lost 2 bases and 9 bases, in that order; junction bases with no gene match: 8. CDR3 region: CASSLAGGPIGQYF. The CDR3 DNA reads as TGTGCCAGCAGCTTAGCGGGAGGGCCGATAGGGCAGTACTTC. Based on the CDR3 plus reference TRBV5-8 and TRBJ2-7, the full variable domain is EAGVTQSPTHLIKTRGQQATLRCSPISGHTSVYWYQQALGLGLQFLLWYDEGEERNRGNFPPRFSGRQFPNYSSELNVNALELEDSALYLCASSLAGGPIGQYFGPGTRLTVT.

The J gene is TRBJ2-7, the V gene TRBV28; weak D call: TRBD1 (5 bases). V was pared by 8 bases and J by 4 bases, with 12 bases between. The germline V gene encodes CDR1 MDHEN and CDR2 SYDVKM. The CDR3 length is 12 residues. CDR3 sequence: CASHTQDYEQYF. The CDR3 bases are TGTGCCAGCCACACACAGGATTACGAGCAGTACTTC.

The chain combines TRBV5-8 with TRBJ2-2; 11 nucleotides match TRBD1. Germline V gives CDR1 SGHTS, CDR2 YDEGEE. Trimming took 5 bases from V and 6 from J; bases not matched to a gene: 6. The CDR3 consists of 15 residues. The CDR3 coding sequence is TGTGCCAGCAGGCCCGGGACAGGGGGAGCCGGGGAGCTGTTTTTT. Translated: CASRPGTGGAGELFF.

This chain joins TRBV5-1 and TRBJ2-7, with 12 bases matching TRBD2. There are 15 residues in the CDR3. Germline CDR1 SGHRS, CDR2 YFSETQ. The V and J ends lost 4 bases and 3 bases, in that order; junction bases with no gene match: 5. The CDR3 reads CASSPRTSGNYEQYF. DNA of the CDR3: TGCGCCAGCAGCCCCCGGACTAGCGGGAACTACGAGCAGTACTTC.

The chain couples TRBV4-3 to TRBJ2-1; weak D call: TRBD2 (6 bases). Germline CDR1 LGHNA, CDR2 YSLEER. V lost 0 bases, J lost 3 bases, and 9 bases lay in between. The CDR3 runs 15 residues. CDR3 sequence reads: CASSQDQTSYNEQFF. The CDR3 DNA reads TGCGCCAGCAGCCAAGATCAGACTAGCTACAATGAGCAGTTCTTC.

The chain recombines TRBV6-5 with TRBJ2-7; 9 bases line up with TRBD2. CDR1 is MNHEY and CDR2 is SVGAGI in the germline V gene. There are 15 residues in the CDR3. V was pared by 3 bases and J by 0 bases, with 3 bases of the junction left unmatched. The chain's CDR3 is CASSYISGSSYEQYF. CDR3 nucleotide sequence: TGTGCCAGCAGTTATATTAGCGGGAGCTCCTACGAGCAGTACTTC.

The chain has TRBV7-2 and TRBJ1-6; unclear D gene. V lost 1 base and J 4 bases, leaving 8 bases between the germline ends. This CDR3 spans 15 amino acids. CDR1 and CDR2 from the germline V gene are SGHTA and FQGNSA. CDR3 residues: CASSLGQAYNSPLHF. The CDR3 DNA reads TGTGCCAGCAGCTTAGGGCAGGCGTATAATTCACCCCTCCACTTT.

A note on this clone: At one end, the junction sequence differs from germline, possibly due to a read error. V and J are TRBV6-1 and TRBJ2-5; D not resolved. CDR1 MNHNS and CDR2 SASEGT come from the germline V gene. The CDR3 has 11 residues. The CDR3 reads CASSEIAAADF. The CDR3 DNA reads TGTGCCAGCAGTGAAATAGCTGCTGCGGACTTC.

V is TRBV5-5 and J is TRBJ1-4; D gene unclear. The V gene's germline CDR1 is SGHKS and CDR2 YYEKEE (reference sequence). The CDR3 extends over 14 amino acids. Trimming left V 0 bases short and J 1 base short, with 4 bases between. The CDR3 here is CASSLVGTNEKLFF. CDR3 nucleotides: TGTGCCAGCAGCTTGGTGGGAACTAATGAAAAACTGTTTTTT.

This clone was found a few times. This rearrangement joins TRBV4-1 to TRBJ1-4; a weak D match, TRBD1 (5 bases). The CDR3 consists of 14 residues. The germline gives CDR1 MGHRA, CDR2 YSYEKL. Trimming left V 6 bases short and J 5 bases short, with 13 bases between. Here the CDR3 DNA reads TGCGCCAGCAGGGCAGGGACTTTGAATGAAAAACTGTTTTTT. Its translation: CASRAGTLNEKLFF.

This chain links TRBV6-6 with TRBJ2-7; the D gene could be TRBD1 or TRBD2 (5 bases each). V lost 2 bases and J lost 5, with 13 bases in between. Germline V gene lookup returns CDR1 MNHNY and CDR2 SVGAGI (reference sequence). The CDR3 extends over 14 amino acids. DNA for the CDR3: TGTGCCAGCAGTTACGCCGCTGAGGGGAACGAGCAGTACTTC. Translating it yields CASSYAAEGNEQYF.

The J gene is TRBJ2-2, the V gene TRBV30; possible D gene TRBD2, 6 bases. CDR1 is GTSNPN, CDR2 SVGIG, per germline (reference sequence). The CDR3 loop spans 15 amino acids. Trimming removed 2 bases from V and 4 bases from J, with 14 bases in between. CDR3 loop: CAWSPRDLSTGELFF. CDR3 in DNA: TGTGCCTGGAGTCCGCGGGACTTAAGCACCGGGGAGCTGTTTTTT.

This chain connects TRBV6-6 to TRBJ1-1; tentatively, D is TRBD1 (5 bases). Trimming stripped 7 bases from V and 1 base from J, with 13 bases between. The CDR3 spans 14 residues. CDR1 and CDR2 from the germline V gene are MNHNY and SVGAGI (reference sequence). In DNA, the CDR3 is TGTGCCAGCACCGAGGGACTCTGGAACACTGAAGCTTTCTTT. Encoded protein: CASTEGLWNTEAFF.